Listed below are T cell receptor beta chains from one sample, sequenced in a study of shared clonotypes between healthy human individuals. Method: immunoSEQ multiplex PCR; TCRdb's copy keeps in-frame clones and lacks some. The sample shows over 2 million clones, around 95% of them seen only once. What was sequenced was naive CD4+ T cells sorted from blood. These receptors were collected from a man aged 18 to 30 in good health. Both conserved end residues are part of each CDR3. The D gene is left open where the match is weak. The size field is filled for only some rows; it gives once, few, many or a size class.

v_gene	d_gene	abundance	j_gene	CDR3aa	CDR3nt
TRBV5-1	-	-	TRBJ2-7	CASSLEGDRYEQYF	TGCGCCAGCAGCTTGGAAGGGGACCGCTACGAGCAGTACTTC
TRBV29-1	TRBD1	-	TRBJ1-2	CSVQGGAYGYTF	TGCAGCGTCCAGGGGGGTGCGTATGGCTACACCTTC
TRBV11-2	-	-	TRBJ1-5	CASSSHSLTLYSNQPQHF	TGTGCCAGCAGCTCCCACAGCCTCACCCTATATAGCAATCAGCCCCAGCATTTT
TRBV7-8	TRBD1	-	TRBJ2-2	CASREGQGGTGELFF	TGTGCCAGCAGAGAGGGACAGGGAGGTACCGGGGAGCTGTTTTTT
TRBV29-1	TRBD1	-	TRBJ1-4	CSVDVTGFREKLFF	TGCAGCGTTGATGTGACAGGGTTTAGAGAAAAACTGTTTTTT
TRBV27	TRBD1	-	TRBJ2-7	CASRAGTARFYEQYF	TGTGCCAGCAGAGCCGGGACAGCGAGGTTCTACGAGCAGTACTTC
TRBV11-2	TRBD1	-	TRBJ2-1	CASSPNPGQIYNEQFF	TGTGCCAGCAGCCCTAACCCGGGACAGATTTACAATGAGCAGTTCTTC
TRBV5-6	TRBD1	-	TRBJ1-4	CASSNPRDRGREGEKLFF	TGTGCCAGCAGCAATCCCCGGGACAGGGGGCGCGAAGGTGAAAAACTGTTTTTT
TRBV4-2	-	-	TRBJ2-7	CASSHLNSLLAGSGEQYF	TGTGCCAGCAGCCATCTAAATTCGCTTCTGGCGGGTTCCGGTGAGCAGTACTTC
TRBV10-3	TRBD1	-	TRBJ1-2	CAARQGFPNTNYGYTF	TGTGCCGCCAGACAGGGGTTCCCAAATACTAACTATGGCTACACCTTC
TRBV15	-	-	TRBJ2-3	CATSRDYTDTQYF	TGTGCCACCAGCAGAGATTACACAGATACGCAGTATTTT
TRBV6-1	-	-	TRBJ1-5	CASSDTGPLGGQPQHF	TGTGCCAGCAGTGACACAGGGCCTCTTGGTGGTCAGCCCCAGCATTTT
TRBV5-6	-	-	TRBJ2-2	CASSSLSGNTGELFF	TGTGCCAGCAGCTCCCTCTCGGGGAACACCGGGGAGCTGTTTTTT
TRBV7-9	-	-	TRBJ2-7	CASSLSRPTRRSSYEQYF	TGTGCCAGCAGCTTAAGCCGCCCGACTAGGAGGTCGAGCTACGAGCAGTACTTC
TRBV9	-	-	TRBJ1-6	CASSPEGNSPLHF	TGTGCCAGCAGCCCAGAGGGTAATTCACCCCTCCACTTT
TRBV19	-	-	TRBJ2-7	CASSPWGNEQYF	TGTGCCAGTAGTCCCTGGGGGAACGAGCAGTACTTC
TRBV10-1	TRBD2	-	TRBJ2-3	CASSESRGGGTDTQYF	TGCGCCAGCAGTGAGTCACGGGGGGGCGGCACAGATACGCAGTATTTT
TRBV13	TRBD1	-	TRBJ2-3	CASSFRDRDNTQYF	TGTGCCAGCAGCTTCCGGGACAGGGACAATACGCAGTATTTT
TRBV6-1	-	-	TRBJ1-5	CASSEASLNQPQHF	TGTGCCAGCAGTGAAGCATCCTTAAATCAGCCCCAGCATTTT
TRBV5-1	TRBD2	-	TRBJ2-3	CASSLSGSADTQYF	TGCGCCAGCAGCTTGAGCGGGAGTGCAGATACGCAGTATTTT
TRBV2	-	once	TRBJ2-3	CASGLTRGGGTDTQYF	TGTGCCAGCGGACTTACAAGAGGGGGAGGCACAGATACGCAGTATTTT
TRBV4-2	-	-	TRBJ1-2	CASSFSDGLYGYTF	TGTGCCAGCAGCTTCTCGGACGGACTATATGGCTACACCTTC
TRBV30	-	-	TRBJ1-5	CAWAQGQSNQPQHF	TGTGCCTGGGCCCAAGGACAGTCCAATCAGCCCCAGCATTTT
TRBV7-9	-	-	TRBJ1-1	CASRTTGDTEAFF	TGTGCCAGCAGAACTACAGGAGACACTGAAGCTTTCTTT
TRBV29-1	TRBD1	few	TRBJ2-2	CSVGTGETGELFF	TGCAGCGTTGGGACAGGGGAAACCGGGGAGCTGTTTTTT
TRBV30	-	-	TRBJ2-7	CAWSGDGPYEQYF	TGTGCCTGGAGTGGGGACGGGCCCTACGAGCAGTACTTC
TRBV19	-	-	TRBJ1-2	CASSTPGVIRGYTF	TGTGCCAGTAGCACACCGGGTGTCATCAGGGGCTACACCTTC
TRBV12-5	TRBD2	-	TRBJ2-1	CASGFGMGTSGTNNEQFF	TGTGCTAGTGGTTTTGGGATGGGGACTAGCGGGACAAACAATGAGCAGTTCTTC
TRBV4-3	-	-	TRBJ2-3	CASSQEWGNPPDTQYF	TGCGCCAGCAGCCAAGAATGGGGGAATCCTCCAGATACGCAGTATTTT
TRBV2	TRBD2	-	TRBJ2-1	CASSELKRGGEQFF	TGTGCCAGCAGTGAGTTAAAGCGGGGGGGTGAGCAGTTCTTC
TRBV7-2	-	-	TRBJ1-5	CASSPQLVGRSNQPQHF	TGTGCCAGCAGCCCACAGCTAGTTGGGCGTAGCAATCAGCCCCAGCATTTT
TRBV30	TRBD1	-	TRBJ2-6	CAWSVVRTGGAGANVLTF	TGTGCCTGGAGTGTTGTTCGGACAGGGGGCGCTGGGGCCAACGTCCTGACTTTC
TRBV2	-	-	TRBJ1-1	CASSEGGGGAFF	TGTGCCAGCAGTGAAGGGGGCGGAGGAGCTTTCTTT
TRBV19	TRBD1	-	TRBJ1-2	CASSIDVQDRGLYGYTF	TGTGCCAGTAGTATAGACGTACAGGACAGGGGCCTATATGGCTACACCTTC
TRBV7-2	-	-	TRBJ1-3	CASSSNPGQRSGNTIYF	TGTGCCAGCAGCTCCAACCCTGGACAGCGCTCTGGAAACACCATATATTTT
TRBV9	-	-	TRBJ1-3	CASSVRGWYGNTIYF	TGTGCCAGCAGCGTAAGGGGGTGGTATGGAAACACCATATATTTT
TRBV5-6	-	-	TRBJ2-5	CASSLDLGGTQYF	TGTGCCAGCAGCTTGGATCTAGGAGGGACCCAGTACTTC
TRBV7-2	-	-	TRBJ2-7	CASSLDGLYEQYF	TGTGCCAGCAGCTTAGATGGTCTCTACGAGCAGTACTTC
TRBV18	-	-	TRBJ1-1	CASSPPPGRDTEAFF	TGTGCCAGCTCACCACCCCCGGGCCGGGACACTGAAGCTTTCTTT
TRBV6-5	TRBD1	once	TRBJ2-7	CASSYTDRGAYEQYF	TGTGCCAGCAGTTACACTGACAGGGGGGCCTACGAGCAGTACTTC
TRBV14	-	-	TRBJ2-5	CASSHDTGETQYF	TGTGCCAGCAGCCATGATACCGGTGAGACCCAGTACTTC
TRBV30	-	-	TRBJ1-5	CAWSVVGGQPQHF	TGTGCCTGGAGTGTGGTCGGGGGCCAGCCCCAGCATTTT
TRBV29-1	-	-	TRBJ2-2	CSTKGAGELFF	TGCAGCACCAAGGGAGCCGGGGAGCTGTTTTTT
TRBV5-1	-	-	TRBJ2-7	CASSLYPRYEQYF	TGCGCCAGCAGCTTGTATCCCCGCTACGAGCAGTACTTC
TRBV7-7	TRBD2	-	TRBJ2-2	CASSSTSGAAGELFF	TGTGCTAGCAGCTCGACTAGCGGCGCTGCCGGGGAGCTGTTTTTT
TRBV10-3	TRBD2	-	TRBJ2-7	CAIRGGTDSYEQYF	TGTGCCATCAGGGGGGGGACGGACTCCTACGAGCAGTACTTC
TRBV10-3	-	-	TRBJ1-4	CAIREGKTNEKLFF	TGTGCCATCAGGGAGGGGAAAACTAATGAAAAACTGTTTTTT
TRBV10-1	-	-	TRBJ1-6	CASGPDHSPLHF	TGCGCCAGCGGGCCGGATCATTCACCCCTCCACTTT
TRBV6-5	TRBD1	-	TRBJ1-4	CASSYRGTGGEKLFF	TGTGCCAGCAGTTACCGGGGGACAGGGGGTGAAAAACTGTTTTTT
TRBV5-6	TRBD1	-	TRBJ2-5	CASSLRDRGQQETQYF	TGTGCCAGCAGCTTGAGGGACAGGGGGCAACAAGAGACCCAGTACTTC
TRBV7-9	TRBD1	once	TRBJ2-7	CASSPDRASYEQYF	TGTGCCAGCAGCCCCGACAGGGCTTCCTACGAGCAGTACTTC
TRBV19	TRBD2	-	TRBJ2-1	CASSIRAGAYNEQFF	TGTGCCAGTAGTATAAGAGCGGGAGCATACAATGAGCAGTTCTTC